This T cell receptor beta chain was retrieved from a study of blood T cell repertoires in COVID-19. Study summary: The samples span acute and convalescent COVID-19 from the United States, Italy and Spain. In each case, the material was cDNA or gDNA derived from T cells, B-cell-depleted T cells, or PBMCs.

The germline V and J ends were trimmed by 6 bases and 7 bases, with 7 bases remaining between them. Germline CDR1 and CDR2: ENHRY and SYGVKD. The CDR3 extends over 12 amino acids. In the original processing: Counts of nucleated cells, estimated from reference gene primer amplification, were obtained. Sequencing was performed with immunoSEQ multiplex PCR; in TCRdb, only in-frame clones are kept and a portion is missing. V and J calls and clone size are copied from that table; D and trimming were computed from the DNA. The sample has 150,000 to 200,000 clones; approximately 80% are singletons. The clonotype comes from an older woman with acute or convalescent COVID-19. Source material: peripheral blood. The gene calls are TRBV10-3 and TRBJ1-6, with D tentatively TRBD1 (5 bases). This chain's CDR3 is CAISAGNSPLHF. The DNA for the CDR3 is TGTGCCATCAGCGCAGGGAATTCACCCCTCCACTTT.